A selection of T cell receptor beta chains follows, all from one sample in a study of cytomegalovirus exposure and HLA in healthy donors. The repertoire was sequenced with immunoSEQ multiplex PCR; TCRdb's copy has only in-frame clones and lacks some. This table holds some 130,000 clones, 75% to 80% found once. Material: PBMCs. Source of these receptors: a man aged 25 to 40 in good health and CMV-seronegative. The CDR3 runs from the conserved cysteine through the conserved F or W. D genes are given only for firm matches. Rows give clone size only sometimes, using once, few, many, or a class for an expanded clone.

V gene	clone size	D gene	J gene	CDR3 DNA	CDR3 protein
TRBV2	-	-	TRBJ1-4	TGTGCCAGCAGTGATGTAGGAGCTGAAAAACTGTTTTTT	CASSDVGAEKLFF
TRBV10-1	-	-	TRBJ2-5	TGCGCCAGCAGTGGTTCCCTCGGGACCCAGTACTTC	CASSGSLGTQYF
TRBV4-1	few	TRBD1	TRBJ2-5	TGCGCCAGCAGCCTGGGACAGGGCGGAGAAGAGCAGTACTTC	CASSLGQGGEEQYF
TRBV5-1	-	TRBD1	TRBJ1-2	TGCGCCAGCAGCCCCTCATTGACAGGGGGCTCGGCCGCCTATGGCTACACCTTC	CASSPSLTGGSAAYGYTF
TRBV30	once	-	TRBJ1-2	TGTGCCTGGAGTGACAACAGTGACCGCTACACCTTC	CAWSDNSDRYTF
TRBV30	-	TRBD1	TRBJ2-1	TGTGCCTGGACCGGGACAGCTAGTAAAGTGGAGCAGTTCTTC	CAWTGTASKVEQFF
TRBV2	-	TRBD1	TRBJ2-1	TGTGCCAGCAGCGCAGCCGGGACAGACTACAATGAGCAGTTCTTC	CASSAAGTDYNEQFF
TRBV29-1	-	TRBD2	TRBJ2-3	TGCAGCCCCGAAAGGGCTAGCGGGAACGCAGATACGCAGTATTTT	CSPERASGNADTQYF
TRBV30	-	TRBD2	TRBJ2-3	TGTGCCTGGACCAGAGGACTAGCGGGAGGGTCAGATACGCAGTATTTT	CAWTRGLAGGSDTQYF
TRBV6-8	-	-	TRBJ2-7	TGTGCCAGCATTTACCCCCCGCGTGGAGCGGAGGGCCCCTACGAGCAGTACTTC	CASIYPPRGAEGPYEQYF
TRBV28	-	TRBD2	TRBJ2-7	TGTGCCAGCAGTTTAAGAGGGTCTCTAGCGGGAGGACCCTACGAGCAGTACTTC	CASSLRGSLAGGPYEQYF
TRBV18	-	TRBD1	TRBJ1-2	TGTGCCAGCTCACCAGAGGTTGGACAGGGAGCAACAACTAACTATGGCTACACCTTC	CASSPEVGQGATTNYGYTF
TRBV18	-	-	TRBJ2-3	TGTGCCAGCTCCCTGGGGGCGGATACGCAGTATTTT	CASSLGADTQYF
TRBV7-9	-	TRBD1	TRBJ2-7	TGTGCCAGCAGCTCTAGTTGGACCCGGGACAGGGCCTACGAGCAGTACTTC	CASSSSWTRDRAYEQYF
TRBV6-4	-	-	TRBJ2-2	TGTGCCAGCAGAGAGGGAGTGGACACCGGGGAGCTGTTTTTT	CASREGVDTGELFF
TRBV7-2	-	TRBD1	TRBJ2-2	TGTGCCAGCAGCTTAGCCGGGACAGGCAACACCGGGGAGCTGTTTTTT	CASSLAGTGNTGELFF
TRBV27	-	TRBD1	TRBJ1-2	TGTGCCAGCAGTCTCTCCGGGACAGGGGGCTTCGGTTCTTCTGGCTACACCTTC	CASSLSGTGGFGSSGYTF
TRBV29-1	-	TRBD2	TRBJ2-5	TGCAGCGTATGGACTAGCGAAGAGACCCAGTACTTC	CSVWTSEETQYF
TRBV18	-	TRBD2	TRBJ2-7	TGTGCCAGCTCACCCCTAGGACTAGCGGGCTACGAGCAGTACTTC	CASSPLGLAGYEQYF
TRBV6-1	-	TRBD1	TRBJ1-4	TGTGCCAGCAGGAGGACAGGAATTAATGAAAAACTGTTTTTT	CASRRTGINEKLFF
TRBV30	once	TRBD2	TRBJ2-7	TGTGCCTGGAGGGATAGCGGGAAATACGAGCAGTACTTC	CAWRDSGKYEQYF
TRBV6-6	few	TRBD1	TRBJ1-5	TGTGCCAGCAGTGGACAGGGGAGCCAGCCCCAGCATTTT	CASSGQGSQPQHF
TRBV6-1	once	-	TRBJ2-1	TGTGCCAGCATGGTAGCGGCTTTCCCTAATGAGCAGTTCTTC	CASMVAAFPNEQFF
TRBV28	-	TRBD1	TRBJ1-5	TGTGCCAGCAGTCCAACAGGGGGGAGCAATCAGCCCCAGCATTTT	CASSPTGGSNQPQHF
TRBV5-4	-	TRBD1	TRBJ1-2	TGTGCCAGCAGCACATCCGGGACAGGAGGTGGCTACACCTTC	CASSTSGTGGGYTF
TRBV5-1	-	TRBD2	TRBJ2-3	TGCGCCAGCAGCTTGGAGGGACTAGCGGTGGTGGGTACGCAGTATTTT	CASSLEGLAVVGTQYF
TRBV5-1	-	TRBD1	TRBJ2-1	TGCGCCAGCAGCCGACCCGAGACAGGGTACAATGAGCAGTTCTTC	CASSRPETGYNEQFF
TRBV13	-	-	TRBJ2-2	TGTGCCAGCAGCTTAGCTGGCGGGTTCACCGGGGAGCTGTTTTTT	CASSLAGGFTGELFF
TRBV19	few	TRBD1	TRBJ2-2	TGTGCCAGTAGTCCAAGGGACAGGGCTCGCACCGGGGAGCTGTTTTTT	CASSPRDRARTGELFF
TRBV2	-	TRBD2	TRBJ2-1	TGTGCCAGCAGTGAGGGGACTAGCGGGAGAGATGAGCAGTTCTTC	CASSEGTSGRDEQFF
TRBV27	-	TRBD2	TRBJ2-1	TGTGCCAGCAGTTTATTGGCGGGAGCTCGCAATGAGCAGTTCTTC	CASSLLAGARNEQFF
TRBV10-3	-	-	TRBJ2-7	TGTGCCATCAGTGACCAATCAGGACAGGGAGGGGTCTACGAGCAGTACTTC	CAISDQSGQGGVYEQYF
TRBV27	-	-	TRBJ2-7	TGTGCCAGCAGACCTAGTAGGGGCGGCTACGAGCAGTACTTC	CASRPSRGGYEQYF
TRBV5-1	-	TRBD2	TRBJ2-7	TGCGCCAGCAGCAGAATTTCTAGCGGGAGCTTCAACGAGCAGTACTTC	CASSRISSGSFNEQYF
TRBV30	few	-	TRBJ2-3	TGTGCCTGGAGTCTCGGGAACACAGATACGCAGTATTTT	CAWSLGNTDTQYF
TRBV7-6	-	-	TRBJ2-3	TGCGCCAGCAGCTTAGTAGGTGGAGGGTCAGATACGCAGTATTTT	CASSLVGGGSDTQYF
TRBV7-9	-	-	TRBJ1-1	TGTGCCAGCCGAGGACACATGAACACTGAAGCTTTCTTT	CASRGHMNTEAFF
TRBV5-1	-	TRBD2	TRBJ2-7	TGCGCCAGCAGCTTGGGAAGGACTAGCGGGAGACCCTACGAGCAGTACTTC	CASSLGRTSGRPYEQYF
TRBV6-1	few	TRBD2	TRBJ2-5	TGTGCCAGCACTTTAGCGGGAGTTGGTGAGACCCAGTACTTC	CASTLAGVGETQYF
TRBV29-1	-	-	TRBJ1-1	TGCAGCGCCCACCTCCCGGACACTGAAGCTTTCTTT	CSAHLPDTEAFF
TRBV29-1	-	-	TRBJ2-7	TGCAGCGTTGAAGCTCCGGGAACCCCCTACGAGCAGTACTTC	CSVEAPGTPYEQYF
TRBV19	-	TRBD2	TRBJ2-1	TGTGCCAGTAGTACCGAGCGGGAGTTTTCCTCCTACAATGAGCAGTTCTTC	CASSTEREFSSYNEQFF
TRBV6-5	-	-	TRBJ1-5	TGTGCCAGCAGTCGACAGGCCGGGTGGCAGCCCCAGCATTTT	CASSRQAGWQPQHF
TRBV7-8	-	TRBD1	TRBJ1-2	TGTGCCAGCAGCCTTAGGTTCAGGGGGCACGATGGCTACACCTTC	CASSLRFRGHDGYTF
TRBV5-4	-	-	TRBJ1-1	TGTGCCAGCAGCTTGGACAGAAGGAACACTGAAGCTTTCTTT	CASSLDRRNTEAFF
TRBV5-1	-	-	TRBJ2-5	TGCGCCAGCAGCTTGGCGGGAGAGACCCAGTACTTC	CASSLAGETQYF
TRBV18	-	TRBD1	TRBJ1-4	TGTGCCAGCTCACCACCAGGGACAGCGAATGAAAAACTGTTTTTT	CASSPPGTANEKLFF
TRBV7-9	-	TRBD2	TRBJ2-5	TGTTCCAGCAGCTTAGCTCCGACTAGCGCACAAGAGACCCAGTACTTC	CSSSLAPTSAQETQYF
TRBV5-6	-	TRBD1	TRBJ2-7	TGTGCCAGCAGCTTTAGGGGGCACTCCTACGAGCAGTACTTC	CASSFRGHSYEQYF
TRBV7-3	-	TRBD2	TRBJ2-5	TGTGCCAGCAGCCTTTACGTGGGGAGGGGGACCCAGTACTTC	CASSLYVGRGTQYF
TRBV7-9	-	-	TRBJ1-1	TGTTCCAGCAGCCTAGGACAGTCTCGCACTGAAGCTTTCTTT	CSSSLGQSRTEAFF
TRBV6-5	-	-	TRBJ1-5	TGTGCCAGCAGTAGGACGGACAGAAATCAGCCCCAGCATTTT	CASSRTDRNQPQHF
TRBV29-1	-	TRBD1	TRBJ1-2	TGCAGCGCCCCGAAGGGACAGGGGAACTATGGCTACACCTTC	CSAPKGQGNYGYTF